The rows below give T cell receptor beta chains drawn from one sample of a study of CD8+ T cells in alopecia areata. Measured with immunoSEQ multiplex PCR; TCRdb has only the in-frame clones, and not every one. In the table there are thousands of clones, 65% to 80% of which are singletons. Sequencing used CD4+ Tregs sorted from blood. The receptors here all came from a human donor with alopecia areata. CDR3s include the opening cysteine and the closing phenylalanine or tryptophan. D genes are given only for firm matches. Only some rows state a clone size, as once, few, many or a class for expanded clones.

cdr3_aa cdr3_nt v_call clone_size d_call j_call
CASSDTWTGGWYEQYF TGCGCCAGCAGTGATACGTGGACAGGGGGCTGGTACGAGCAGTACTTC TRBV10-2 - TRBD1 TRBJ2-7
CSVGLSTHSPLHF TGCAGCGTTGGCTTATCTACGCATTCACCCCTCCACTTT TRBV29-1 - - TRBJ1-6
CASSRILGTYYNEQFF TGTGCCAGCAGCCGCATTTTGGGGACGTACTACAATGAGCAGTTCTTC TRBV14 - - TRBJ2-1
CASSPYAGAWGETQYF TGTGCCAGCAGCCCTTATGCGGGGGCCTGGGGGGAGACCCAGTACTTC TRBV7-2 - - TRBJ2-5
CASSGRWGEQFF TGTGCCAGCAGCGGGAGATGGGGTGAGCAGTTCTTC TRBV7-2 - - TRBJ2-1
CASSYTWGQGSEQYF TGTGCCAGCAGTTACACTTGGGGACAGGGGAGCGAGCAGTACTTC TRBV6-5 - TRBD1 TRBJ2-7
CASRGSYTEAFF TGTGCCAGCAGGGGATCCTACACTGAAGCTTTCTTT TRBV6-5 few - TRBJ1-1
CASSLGTANTEAFF TGTGCCAGCAGCTTAGGTACAGCGAACACTGAAGCTTTCTTT TRBV7-8 - - TRBJ1-1
CASSFRNYNEQFF TGTGCCAGCAGCTTCAGGAATTACAATGAGCAGTTCTTC TRBV7-9 - - TRBJ2-1
CAISVTSNQPQHF TGTGCCATCAGCGTAACCAGCAATCAGCCCCAGCATTTT TRBV10-3 few - TRBJ1-5
CASSLGRTNEQYF TGTGCCAGCAGCTTAGGGAGAACCAACGAGCAGTACTTC TRBV7-8 few - TRBJ2-7
CASSLAHFRDGYTF TGTGCCAGCAGCTTGGCGCATTTTAGGGATGGCTACACCTTC TRBV5-8 - - TRBJ1-2
CASSFNRRRRNEKLFF TGTGCCAGCAGTTTCAATCGGCGGAGGCGCAATGAAAAACTGTTTTTT TRBV28 - - TRBJ1-4
CASSSGTSDYNEQFF TGTGCCAGCAGCTCCGGGACTAGCGACTACAATGAGCAGTTCTTC TRBV5-4 - TRBD2 TRBJ2-1
CASSRPDGPQGQYF TGCGCCAGCAGCCGACCAGACGGGCCTCAGGGGCAGTACTTC TRBV5-1 - - TRBJ2-7
CSVGGTTGGEKLFF TGCAGCGTTGGAGGGACCACTGGAGGGGAAAAACTGTTTTTT TRBV29-1 - - TRBJ1-4
CASSHRTSGGQETQYF TGTGCCAGCAGCCATCGGACTAGCGGGGGGCAAGAGACCCAGTACTTC TRBV4-2 - TRBD2 TRBJ2-5
CASSLPGQYYEQYF TGTGCCAGCAGCTTGCCGGGACAGTACTACGAGCAGTACTTC TRBV5-4 - TRBD1 TRBJ2-7
CARATGVGTEAFF TGTGCCAGGGCAACAGGGGTCGGCACTGAAGCTTTCTTT TRBV2 - TRBD1 TRBJ1-1
CASSTRGLASEQYF TGCGCCAGCAGCACTAGAGGACTAGCGAGCGAGCAGTACTTC TRBV5-1 - TRBD2 TRBJ2-7
CASSWEGQSQETQYF TGTGCCAGCAGCTGGGAGGGACAGAGCCAAGAGACCCAGTACTTC TRBV5-4 - - TRBJ2-5
CASSLELRDQPQHF TGTGCCAGCAGCTTAGAGCTAAGGGACCAGCCCCAGCATTTT TRBV7-2 - - TRBJ1-5
CAISGGRKLALTSTDTQYF TGTGCCATCAGTGGGGGCAGAAAACTAGCGCTAACTAGCACAGATACGCAGTATTTT TRBV10-3 - TRBD2 TRBJ2-3
CASSPTPDSSNQPQHF TGTGCCAGCAGTCCCACCCCAGACAGTAGCAATCAGCCCCAGCATTTT TRBV27 - - TRBJ1-5
CAWSQGVTAFF TGTGCCTGGAGTCAGGGAGTTACCGCTTTCTTT TRBV30 - - TRBJ1-1
CASSFLDRDYGYTF TGTGCCAGCAGTTTTTTAGACCGTGACTATGGCTACACCTTC TRBV27 - - TRBJ1-2
CASSYGPTDTQYF TGTGCCAGCAGTTATGGCCCCACAGATACGCAGTATTTT TRBV6-6 - - TRBJ2-3
CASSSGGATTGYTF TGCGCCAGCAGCTCAGGCGGGGCGACAACTGGCTACACCTTC TRBV5-1 - - TRBJ1-2
CASISSWAEKLFF TGTGCCAGCATCTCCAGTTGGGCTGAAAAACTGTTTTTT TRBV2 - - TRBJ1-4
CASSRSSGTGAYEQYF TGTGCCAGCAGCCGCTCCTCCGGGACAGGAGCCTACGAGCAGTACTTC TRBV7-2 - TRBD1 TRBJ2-7
CSADTGGLTDTQYF TGCAGCGCCGATACAGGGGGCTTGACAGATACGCAGTATTTT TRBV29-1 - TRBD1 TRBJ2-3
CASSYREGTDTQYF TGTGCCAGCAGTTACAGGGAAGGCACAGATACGCAGTATTTT TRBV6-6 - - TRBJ2-3
CASSTPTSGYYNEQFF TGTGCCAGCAGCACCCCGACTAGCGGGTATTACAATGAGCAGTTCTTC TRBV5-4 - TRBD2 TRBJ2-1
CASSLTSGGTGELFF TGTGCCAGCAGCTTAACTAGCGGGGGAACCGGGGAGCTGTTTTTT TRBV7-2 few TRBD2 TRBJ2-2
CASSQARNQPQHF TGCGCCAGCAGCCAAGCTCGCAATCAGCCCCAGCATTTT TRBV4-3 - - TRBJ1-5
CASSLAARINEQFF TGTGCCAGCAGCTTAGCGGCCCGTATCAATGAGCAGTTCTTC TRBV7-2 few - TRBJ2-1
CASSFTSIRTDTQYF TGTGCCAGCAGTTTTACTAGCATCAGGACAGATACGCAGTATTTT TRBV6-6 - - TRBJ2-3
CAISELAGDFTSYEQYF TGTGCCATCAGTGAGCTAGCGGGGGACTTTACCTCCTACGAGCAGTACTTC TRBV10-3 - TRBD2 TRBJ2-7
CASSLGGNLYNEQFF TGTGCCAGCAGCTTGGGTGGTAACCTCTACAATGAGCAGTTCTTC TRBV5-6 - - TRBJ2-1